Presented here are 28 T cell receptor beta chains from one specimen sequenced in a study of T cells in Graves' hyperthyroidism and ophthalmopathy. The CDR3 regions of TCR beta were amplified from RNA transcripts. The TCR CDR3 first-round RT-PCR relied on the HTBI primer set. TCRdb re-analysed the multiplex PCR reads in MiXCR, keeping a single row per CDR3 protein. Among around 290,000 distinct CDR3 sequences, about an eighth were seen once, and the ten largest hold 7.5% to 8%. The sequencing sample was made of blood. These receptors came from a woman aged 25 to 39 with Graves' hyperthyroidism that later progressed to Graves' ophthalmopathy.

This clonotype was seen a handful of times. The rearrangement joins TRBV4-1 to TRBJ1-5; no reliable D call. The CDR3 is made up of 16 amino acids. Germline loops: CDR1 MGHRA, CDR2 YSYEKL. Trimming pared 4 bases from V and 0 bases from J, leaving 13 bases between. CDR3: CASSLKAGYSNQPQHF. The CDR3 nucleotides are TGCGCCAGCAGCCTCAAGGCGGGTTATAGCAATCAGCCCCAGCATTTT.

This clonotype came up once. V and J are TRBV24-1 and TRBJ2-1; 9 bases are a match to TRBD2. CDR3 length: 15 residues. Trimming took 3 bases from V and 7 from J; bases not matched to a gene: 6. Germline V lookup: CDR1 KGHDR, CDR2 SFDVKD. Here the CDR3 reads CATSDTQREVNEQFF. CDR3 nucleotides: TGTGCCACCAGTGATACCCAGCGGGAGGTGAATGAGCAGTTCTTC.

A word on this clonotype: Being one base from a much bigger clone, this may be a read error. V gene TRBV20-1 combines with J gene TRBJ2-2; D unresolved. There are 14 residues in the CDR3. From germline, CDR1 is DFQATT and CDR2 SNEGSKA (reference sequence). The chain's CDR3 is CSARTGANIGELFF. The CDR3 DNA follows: TGCAGTGCTAGGACGGGCGCGAACATCGGGGAGCTGTTTTTT.

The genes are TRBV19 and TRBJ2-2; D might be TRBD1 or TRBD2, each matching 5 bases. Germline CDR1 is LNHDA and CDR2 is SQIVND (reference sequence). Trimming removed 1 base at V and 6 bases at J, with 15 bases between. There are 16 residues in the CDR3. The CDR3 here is CASSIAGRGIAGELFF. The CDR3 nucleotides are TGTGCCAGTAGTATAGCAGGGAGAGGGATCGCCGGGGAGCTGTTTTTT.

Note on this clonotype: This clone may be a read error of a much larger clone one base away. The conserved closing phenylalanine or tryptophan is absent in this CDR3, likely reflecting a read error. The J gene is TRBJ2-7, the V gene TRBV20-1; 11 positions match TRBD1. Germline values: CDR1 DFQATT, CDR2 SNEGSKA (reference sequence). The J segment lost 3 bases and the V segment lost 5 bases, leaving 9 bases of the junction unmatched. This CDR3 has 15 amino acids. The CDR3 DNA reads TGCAGTGCTTTCAGCCCCGGGACAGGGGGCTACGAGCAGTACCTC. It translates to CSAFSPGTGGYEQYL.

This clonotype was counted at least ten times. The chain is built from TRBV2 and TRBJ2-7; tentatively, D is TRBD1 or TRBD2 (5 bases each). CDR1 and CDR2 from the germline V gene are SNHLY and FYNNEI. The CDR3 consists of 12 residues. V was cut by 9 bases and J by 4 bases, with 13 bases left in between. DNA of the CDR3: TGTGCCAGTAGGGACCAGAATTACGAGCAGTACTTC. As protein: CASRDQNYEQYF.

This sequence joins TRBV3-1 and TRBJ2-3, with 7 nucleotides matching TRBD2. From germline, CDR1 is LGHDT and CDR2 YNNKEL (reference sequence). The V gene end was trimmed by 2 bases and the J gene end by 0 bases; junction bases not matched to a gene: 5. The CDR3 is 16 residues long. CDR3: CASSQRGRVSTDTQYF. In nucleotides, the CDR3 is TGTGCCAGCAGCCAAAGAGGGAGGGTGAGCACAGATACGCAGTATTTT.

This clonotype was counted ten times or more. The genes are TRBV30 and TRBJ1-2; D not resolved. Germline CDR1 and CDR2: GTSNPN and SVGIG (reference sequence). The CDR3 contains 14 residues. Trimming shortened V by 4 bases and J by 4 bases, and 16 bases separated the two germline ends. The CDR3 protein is CAWTPWQVGYGYTF. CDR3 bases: TGTGCCTGGACCCCCTGGCAGGTCGGCTATGGCTACACCTTC.

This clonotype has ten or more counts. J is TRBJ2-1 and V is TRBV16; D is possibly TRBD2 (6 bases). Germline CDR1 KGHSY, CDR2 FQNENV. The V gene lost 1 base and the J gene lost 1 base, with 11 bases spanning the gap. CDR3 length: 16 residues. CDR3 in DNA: TGTGCCAGCAGCCAATTCGGGAGAGGGTCCTACAATGAGCAGTTCTTC. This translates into CASSQFGRGSYNEQFF.

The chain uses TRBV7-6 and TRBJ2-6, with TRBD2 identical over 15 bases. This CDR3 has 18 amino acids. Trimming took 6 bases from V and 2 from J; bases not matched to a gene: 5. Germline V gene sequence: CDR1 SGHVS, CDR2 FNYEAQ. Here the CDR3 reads CASRPGLAGGAGANVLTF. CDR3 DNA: TGTGCCAGCAGGCCGGGACTAGCGGGAGGAGCTGGGGCCAACGTCCTGACTTTC.

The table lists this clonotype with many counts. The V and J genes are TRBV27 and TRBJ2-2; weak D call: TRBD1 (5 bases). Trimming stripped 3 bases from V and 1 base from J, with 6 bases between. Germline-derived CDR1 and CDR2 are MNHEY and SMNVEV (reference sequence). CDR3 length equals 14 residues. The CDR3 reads CASSFTGNTGELFF. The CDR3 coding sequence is TGTGCCAGCAGTTTTACAGGGAACACCGGGGAGCTGTTTTTT.

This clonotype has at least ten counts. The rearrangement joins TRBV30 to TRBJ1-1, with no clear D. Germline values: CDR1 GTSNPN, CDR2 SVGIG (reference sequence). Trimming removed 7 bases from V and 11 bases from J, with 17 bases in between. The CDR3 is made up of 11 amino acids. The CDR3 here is CAYGPGGRAFF. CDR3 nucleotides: TGTGCCTACGGGCCCGGAGGACGGGCTTTCTTT.

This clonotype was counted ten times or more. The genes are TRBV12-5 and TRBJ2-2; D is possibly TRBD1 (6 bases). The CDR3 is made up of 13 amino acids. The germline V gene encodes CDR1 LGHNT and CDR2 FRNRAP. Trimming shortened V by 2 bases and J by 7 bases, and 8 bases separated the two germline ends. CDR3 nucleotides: TGTGCTAGTGGTTTGCAGGGGTTCGGGGAGCTGTTTTTT. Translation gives CASGLQGFGELFF.

CDR3 region: CASSGDSWGTGELFF. CDR3 nucleotides: TGTGCCAGCAGTGGGGACAGTTGGGGCACCGGGGAGCTGTTTTTT. V gene TRBV9 combines with J gene TRBJ2-2, with 7 bases aligning to TRBD1. This CDR3 is built from 15 residues. V gave up 5 bases and J gave up 4 bases; unmatched junction bases: 8. Germline V CDR1 and CDR2: SGDLS, YYNGEE.

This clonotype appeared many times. The CDR3 sequence: CASQAGAGNEQFF. The CDR3 DNA follows: TGTGCCAGCCAAGCGGGAGCCGGGAATGAGCAGTTCTTC. The chain is built from TRBV28 and TRBJ2-1; TRBD2 aligns across 8 bases. V gave up 8 bases and J gave up 7 bases; unmatched junction bases: 7. Per the germline V gene, CDR1 is MDHEN and CDR2 is SYDVKM. The CDR3 loop spans 13 amino acids.

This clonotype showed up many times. The CDR3 region is CASSLLERFGYTF. CDR3 sequence (DNA): TGTGCCAGCAGTTTACTAGAGAGGTTTGGCTACACCTTC. The chain is built from TRBV28 and TRBJ1-2; D unresolved. CDR3 length equals 13 residues. Trimming took off 2 bases at V and 7 bases at J, with 11 bases between the two ends. Germline CDR1 reads MDHEN; CDR2 reads SYDVKM.

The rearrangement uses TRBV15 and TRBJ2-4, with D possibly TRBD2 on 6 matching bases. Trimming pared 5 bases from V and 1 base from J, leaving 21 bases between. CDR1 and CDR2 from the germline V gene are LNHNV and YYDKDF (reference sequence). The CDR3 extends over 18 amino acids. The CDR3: CATSFRLASLRAKNIQYF. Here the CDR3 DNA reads TGTGCCACCAGCTTTCGCCTAGCGTCCCTGAGGGCCAAAAACATTCAGTACTTC.

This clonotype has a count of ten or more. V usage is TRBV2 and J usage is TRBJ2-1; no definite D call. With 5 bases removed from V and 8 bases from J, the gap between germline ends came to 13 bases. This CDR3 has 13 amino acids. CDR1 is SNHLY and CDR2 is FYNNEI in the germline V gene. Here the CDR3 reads CASSPQLGYEQFF. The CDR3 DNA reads TGTGCCAGCAGTCCCCAGTTAGGGTATGAGCAGTTCTTC.

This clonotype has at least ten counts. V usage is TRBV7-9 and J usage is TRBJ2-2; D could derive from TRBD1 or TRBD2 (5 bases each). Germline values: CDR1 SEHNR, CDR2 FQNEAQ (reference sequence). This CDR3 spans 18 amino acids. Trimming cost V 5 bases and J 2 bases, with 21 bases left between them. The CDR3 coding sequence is TGTGCCAGCAGCCCTAGCCCAACGACGGACAAAAACACCGGGGAGCTGTTTTTT. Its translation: CASSPSPTTDKNTGELFF.

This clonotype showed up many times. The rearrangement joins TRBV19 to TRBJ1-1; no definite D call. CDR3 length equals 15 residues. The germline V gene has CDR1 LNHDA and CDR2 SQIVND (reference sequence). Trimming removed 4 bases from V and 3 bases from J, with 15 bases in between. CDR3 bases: TGTGCCAGTAGTAATACGGGCAGGTGGGACACTGAAGCTTTCTTT. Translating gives CASSNTGRWDTEAFF.

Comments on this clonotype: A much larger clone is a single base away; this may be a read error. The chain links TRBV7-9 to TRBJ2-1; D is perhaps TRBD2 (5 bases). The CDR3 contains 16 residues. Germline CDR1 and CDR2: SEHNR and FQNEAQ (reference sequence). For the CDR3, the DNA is TGTGCCTGCAGCTTAGTGGGGATATTACTAGTTGGTGAGCAGTTCTTC. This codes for CACSLVGILLVGEQFF.

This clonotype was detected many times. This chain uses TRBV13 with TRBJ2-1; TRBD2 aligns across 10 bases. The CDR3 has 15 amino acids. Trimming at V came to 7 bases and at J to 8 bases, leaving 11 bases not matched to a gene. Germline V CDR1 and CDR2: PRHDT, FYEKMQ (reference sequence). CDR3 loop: CASKDEGLAIDEQFF. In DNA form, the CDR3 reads TGTGCCAGCAAGGACGAGGGACTAGCGATCGATGAGCAGTTCTTC.

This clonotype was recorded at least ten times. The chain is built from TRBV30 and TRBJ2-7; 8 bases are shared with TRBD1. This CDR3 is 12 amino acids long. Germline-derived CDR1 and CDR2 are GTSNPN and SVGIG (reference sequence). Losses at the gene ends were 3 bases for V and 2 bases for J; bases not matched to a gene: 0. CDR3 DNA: TGTGCCTGGAGACAGGGGGCCTACGAGCAGTACTTC. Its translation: CAWRQGAYEQYF.

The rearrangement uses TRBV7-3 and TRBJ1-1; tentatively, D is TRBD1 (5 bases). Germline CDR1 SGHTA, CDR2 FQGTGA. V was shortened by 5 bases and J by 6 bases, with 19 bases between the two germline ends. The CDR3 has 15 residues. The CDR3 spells CASSAEPGLFPEAFF. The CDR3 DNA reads TGTGCCAGCAGCGCTGAACCGGGACTCTTCCCTGAAGCTTTCTTT.

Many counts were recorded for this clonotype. The CDR3 DNA reads TGTGCCAGCAGTTTGCGGAGCCCCTACGAGCAGTACTTC. It encodes CASSLRSPYEQYF. This chain joins TRBV28 and TRBJ2-7; D unresolved. V gave up 3 bases and J gave up 2 bases, with 8 bases separating them. The CDR3 totals 13 residues. CDR1 and CDR2 from the germline V gene are MDHEN and SYDVKM. Filled out from reference TRBV28 and TRBJ2-7, the complete variable domain reads DVKVTQSSRYLVKRTGEKVFLECVQDMDHENMFWYRQDPGLGLRLIYFSYDVKMKEKGDIPEGYSVSREKKERFSLILESASTNQTSMYLCASSLRSPYEQYFGPGTRLTVT.

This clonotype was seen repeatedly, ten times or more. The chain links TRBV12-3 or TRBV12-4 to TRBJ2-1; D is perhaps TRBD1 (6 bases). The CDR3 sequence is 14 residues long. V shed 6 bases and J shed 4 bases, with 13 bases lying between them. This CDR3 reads CASSLQGGYNEQFF. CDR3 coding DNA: TGTGCCAGCAGCTTACAGGGCGGTTACAATGAGCAGTTCTTC.

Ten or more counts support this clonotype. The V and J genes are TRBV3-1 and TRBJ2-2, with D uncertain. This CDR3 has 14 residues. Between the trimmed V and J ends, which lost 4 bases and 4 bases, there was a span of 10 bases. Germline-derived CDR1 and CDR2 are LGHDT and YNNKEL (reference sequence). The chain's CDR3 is CASSRSYLTGELFF. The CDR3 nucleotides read TGTGCCAGCAGCCGGTCTTATCTCACCGGGGAGCTGTTTTTT.

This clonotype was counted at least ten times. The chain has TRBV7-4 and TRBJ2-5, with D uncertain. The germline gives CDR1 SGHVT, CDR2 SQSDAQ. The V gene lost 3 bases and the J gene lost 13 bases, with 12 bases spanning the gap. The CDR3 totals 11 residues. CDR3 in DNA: TGTGCCAGCAGCTTGGAGATTGGTCTGTACTTC. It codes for CASSLEIGLYF.